This entry describes one T cell receptor (beta chain). The specificity of this receptor is unknown. Base qualities are not recorded, but no much larger clone differs from it by a single base. The CDR3 sequence holds 13 residues, the cysteine and phenylalanine included. Of the read, only the CDR3 DNA is kept; its 39 bases are in frame from base 1. The germline V and J ends show losses of 7 bases and 6 bases respectively, and no gene match explains 3 bases of the junction. As encoded in the germline V gene, CDR1 is KGHDR while CDR2 is SFDVKD. This entry is derived from a study of regulatory T cells in long-lasting Graves disease (dated by TCRdb to about 2021). Turning to the overall study: Antithyroid drugs had been taken for less than 3 months by newly diagnosed Graves' disease patients. The study was registered as a clinical trial and conducted in China. A total of about 33 samples underwent TCR sequencing, from some 13 patients with persistent Graves' disease and approximately 20 patients with newly diagnosed Graves' disease. This study used TCR sequencing and RNA sequencing of peripheral blood to compare persistent Graves' disease patients against newly diagnosed Graves' disease patients. Beyond this particular receptor, the publication reports: TRBV28, TRBJ1-2 and TRBJ2-5 were preferentially used in persistent disease, while TRBV20-1 and TRBJ2-1 were favored in newly diagnosed disease. Because the primary lesion, thyroid tissue, could not be accessed, the study looked at peripheral blood alone. Sequencing and analysis were limited to the TCR beta chain. More public clonotypes were shared among persistent patients (under 3,000) than among newly diagnosed patients (just under 1,000). The authors acknowledged the small sample size as a limitation that may reduce accuracy. Compared with newly diagnosed patients, persistent Graves' disease patients had lower TCR Shannon entropy and fewer highly expanded clones, which suggests clonal expansion.

The library was built by means of multiplex PCR. Sequencing used an Illumina HiSeq 4000. To build TCR beta libraries, CDR3 regions were amplified by Arm-PCR using iRepertoire HTBI primers. Before sequencing, the PCR products underwent gel purification. As for how the authors treated the data: A total of 62 TRBV and 14 TRBJ segments were identified across samples and were used for gene usage analysis of CDR3 amino acid clonotypes. Filtered high-quality paired reads were merged into contigs using COPE and FqMerger. BLAST was used to align contigs to IMGT TRBV, TRBD and TRBJ reference genes, with CDR3 defined following IMGT. Highly expanded clones were defined as clonotypes with a frequency above 0.1%. Shannon entropy was used to measure repertoire diversity, and the Gini coefficient was used to measure V-J evenness. A clonotype found in more than one individual was treated as public. Using fastp at Q25 and MiXCR, TCRdb reprocessed the public reads and kept productive beta chains. Merged by CDR3 protein, the rows form single entries marked with the most common genes and DNA. These V and J calls originate from TCRdb's pipeline instead of the authors' own analysis. The sample profile shows about 520,000 distinct CDR3 sequences; about 12% of them were found once. Clones ranked in the top ten supply roughly 8.9% of the sample.

The time point label, as the study defines it: newly diagnosed GD, antithyroid drugs for less than 3 months. For both TCR sequencing and RNA sequencing, RNA was extracted from PBMCs in TRIzol. The diagnosis of Graves' disease followed American Thyroid Association guidelines. Patients for the study were recruited at an endocrinology department in Xi'an, China. Each patient gave about 8.1 milliliters of peripheral blood, collected in an EDTA anticoagulant tube. Ficoll Paque Plus density gradient separation was used to isolate PBMCs, and no further T cell sorting was done. An Agilent 2100 Bioanalyzer and agarose gel were used to assess RNA quality, and a NanoDrop 2000 was used to measure RNA concentration. These data are also associated with another study on T cells in Graves' hyperthyroidism and ophthalmopathy. Reported in the second study: Stable Graves' hyperthyroidism was defined as the absence of progression to ophthalmopathy over 18 months of follow-up. Hyperthyroidism patients were newly diagnosed, with disease duration under 2 months, and aged 18 to 65 years. Patients with uncontrolled infections, other autoimmune diseases, pregnancy or lactation were excluded. Diagnoses relied on clinical symptoms, serum thyroxine and TRAb, thyroid ultrasound and orbital computed tomography. For the first round of RT-PCR on the TCR CDR3, the HTBI primer set was used together with the Qiagen OneStep RT-PCR kit. Blood samples also contained most of the expanded thyroid clonotypes (frequency above 0.001), which suggests that blood repertoires may reflect thyroid immune responses. In cross-validation, a model built on a 13 V-J signature told ophthalmopathy apart from stable hyperthyroidism with roughly 87% sensitivity and around 81% specificity, and in testing the same model reached 80%/75%. In validation, the model predicted progression to ophthalmopathy a median of roughly 6.5 months before onset, with roughly 70% sensitivity and almost 75% specificity. A discovery cohort of roughly 96 patients, roughly 45 with Graves' ophthalmopathy and about 58 with stable Graves' hyperthyroidism, was used to find distinguishing TCR V-J signatures. Prospective prediction of ophthalmopathy was tested in an independent validation cohort consisting of some 18 hyperthyroidism patients and more than 15 patients who later progressed to ophthalmopathy. The 75 to 100 discovery patients were randomly split 7:3 into training and test sets. The study also compared thyroid tissue and blood T-cell repertoires from roughly 6 Graves' hyperthyroidism patients. After blood sampling, hyperthyroidism patients were treated with methimazole at a starting dose of 30 mg daily, and ophthalmopathy patients were treated with high-dose intravenous methylprednisolone. Libraries were constructed in a second round of multiplex PCR, after which size selection and purification were carried out. The libraries were sequenced on an Illumina HiSeq2000 using paired-end 100 bp reads. Raw data were processed with SOAPnuke, discarding reads with adapters, uncalled bases, mean Phred below 15, or no exact constant-primer or identifier match. COPE v1.2.5 was used to merge the high-quality paired reads, and each unique nucleotide sequence was defined as a clonotype. MiTCR v1.1 was used to align clonotypes to the IMGT TRBV, TRBD and TRBJ reference segments. The analysis included only V-J combinations with a frequency above 0.0001, which together covered approximately 99% of the repertoires. A TCS score was defined as the ratio of F50 (clonal expansion) to E x V (chaos), with BLOSUM62-based TCRdist applied between CDR3 peptides within each V-J. Welch's t-statistics and random forest reduced 500 to 550 V-J features to roughly 13, which were used in a naive Bayes classifier (R e1071). Sample size was not statistically predetermined, and blinding of investigators to group allocation was not performed. The paper describes TCR Vbeta CDR3 sequencing of 140 or so peripheral blood samples, made up of about 40 ophthalmopathy patients, some 76 hyperthyroidism patients and 17 progressor patients.

This receptor was obtained from a woman in her twenties or thirties with Graves disease. Donor details come from another sample of the same person, matched by shared clones. The sequencing used peripheral blood mononuclear cells (PBMCs), collected at new diagnosis, from a patient treated with antithyroid drugs. The chain employs TRBV24-1 and TRBJ2-1, with 9 bases in between that match TRBD1. The DNA is TGTGCCACCAGGAGGACAGGGGTCAATGAGCAGTTCTTC. Its protein reads: CATRRTGVNEQFF.